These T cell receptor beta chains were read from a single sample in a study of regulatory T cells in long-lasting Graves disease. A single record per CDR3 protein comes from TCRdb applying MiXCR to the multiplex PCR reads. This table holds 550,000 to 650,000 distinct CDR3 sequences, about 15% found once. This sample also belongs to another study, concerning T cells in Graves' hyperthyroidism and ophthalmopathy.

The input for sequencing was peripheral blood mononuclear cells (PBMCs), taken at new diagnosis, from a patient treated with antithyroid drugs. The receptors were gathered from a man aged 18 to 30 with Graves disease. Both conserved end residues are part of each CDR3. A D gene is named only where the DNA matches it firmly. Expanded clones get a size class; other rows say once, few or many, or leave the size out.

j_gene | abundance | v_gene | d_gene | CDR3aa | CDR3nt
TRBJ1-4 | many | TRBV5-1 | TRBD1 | CASSRGQSNEKLFF | TGCGCCAGCAGTCGGGGACAGAGTAATGAAAAACTGTTTTTT
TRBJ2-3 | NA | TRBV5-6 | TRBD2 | CASQWSSGRSRVGTDTQYF | TGTGCCAGCCAGTGGAGCAGCGGGAGATCGCGAGTGGGCACAGATACGCAGTATTTT
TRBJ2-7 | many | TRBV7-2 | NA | CASSLRQAGTGEQYF | TGTGCCAGCAGCTTAAGACAGGCTGGCACGGGCGAGCAGTACTTC
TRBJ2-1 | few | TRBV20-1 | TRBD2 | CSATSLYSGSSYNEQFF | TGCAGTGCTACTTCTCTTTACAGCGGGAGCTCCTACAATGAGCAGTTCTTC
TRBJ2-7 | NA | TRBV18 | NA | CASSQQDGPYEQYF | TGTGCCAGCTCACAGCAAGACGGCCCCTACGAGCAGTACTTC
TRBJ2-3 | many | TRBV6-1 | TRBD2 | CASRLAVTGDTQYF | TGTGCCAGCAGACTAGCGGTCACAGGGGATACGCAGTATTTT
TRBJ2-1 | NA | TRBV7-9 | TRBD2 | CASSLGGPSGPHNEQFF | TGTGCCAGCAGCTTAGGCGGGCCTAGCGGGCCGCACAATGAGCAGTTCTTC
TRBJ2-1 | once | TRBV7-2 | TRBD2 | CASRSSSGRQFF | TGTGCCAGCAGGTCATCTAGCGGGAGGCAGTTCTTC
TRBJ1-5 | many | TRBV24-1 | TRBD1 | CATSDPRTGNQPQHF | TGTGCCACCAGTGACCCTCGGACAGGGAATCAGCCCCAGCATTTT
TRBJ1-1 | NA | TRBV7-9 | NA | CASSFETEMNTEAFF | TGTGCCAGCAGTTTTGAGACGGAAATGAACACTGAAGCTTTCTTT
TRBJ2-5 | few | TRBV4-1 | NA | CASSPQGGREETQYF | TGCGCCAGCAGCCCACAGGGGGGGCGCGAAGAGACCCAGTACTTC
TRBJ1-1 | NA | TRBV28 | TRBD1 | CASRLQGADEAFF | TGTGCCAGCAGATTACAGGGGGCTGATGAAGCTTTCTTT
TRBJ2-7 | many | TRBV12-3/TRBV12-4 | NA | CASRTGTQTEQYF | TGTGCCAGCAGGACCGGGACCCAGACAGAGCAGTACTTC
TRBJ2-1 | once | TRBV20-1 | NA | CSARVGGSAYNEQFF | TGCAGTGCTAGAGTAGGAGGTAGCGCCTACAATGAGCAGTTCTTC
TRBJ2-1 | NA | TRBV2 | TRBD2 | CASGLAEAYPYNEQFF | TGTGCCAGCGGACTAGCGGAGGCTTATCCCTACAATGAGCAGTTCTTC
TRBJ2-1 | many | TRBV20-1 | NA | CSASNPHEQFF | TGCAGTGCTAGCAATCCCCATGAGCAGTTCTTC
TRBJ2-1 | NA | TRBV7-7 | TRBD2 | CASSWSAGGPYNEQFF | TGTGCTAGCAGCTGGTCCGCGGGAGGGCCGTACAATGAGCAGTTCTTC